Below, one T cell receptor beta chain is given with its context. This sample was taken from a study of blood T cell repertoires in COVID-19. On the study more broadly: Researchers got acute and convalescent COVID-19 samples from the United States, Italy and Spain. PBMCs, B-cell-depleted T cells, or T cells provided the cDNA or gDNA that made up the material.

Original handling: Reference gene primer amplification in the assay estimated nucleated cell counts. TCRdb keeps only in-frame clones here, not all; method: immunoSEQ multiplex PCR. V and J calls and clone size follow that table, whereas D and trimming were derived from the DNA. The repertoire holds about 120,000 clones, with 81% as singletons. Specimen: peripheral blood. This clonotype was sampled from a human donor in a cohort sampled during active COVID-19.

CDR3 in DNA: TGCGCCAGCAGCGGACAGGGGCCGGGTAGCGCTGAAGCTTTCTTT. Translated: CASSGQGPGSAEAFF. This chain joins TRBV23-1 and TRBJ1-1, with 9 bases that match TRBD1. TRBV23-1 counts as an open reading frame of uncertain function. Germline trimming cut 6 bases from V and 6 bases from J; bases unmatched to any gene: 11. This CDR3 has 15 residues.